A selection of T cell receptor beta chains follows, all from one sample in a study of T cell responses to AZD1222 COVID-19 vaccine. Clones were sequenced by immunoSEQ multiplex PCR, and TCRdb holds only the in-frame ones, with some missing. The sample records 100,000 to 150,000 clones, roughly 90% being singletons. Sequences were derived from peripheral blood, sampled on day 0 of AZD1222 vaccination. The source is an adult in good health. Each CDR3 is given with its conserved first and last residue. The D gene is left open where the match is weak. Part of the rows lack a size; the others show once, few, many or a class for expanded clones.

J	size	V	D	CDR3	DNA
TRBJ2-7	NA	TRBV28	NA	CASSPPGVRAYEQYF	TGTGCCAGCAGTCCCCCGGGGGTAAGGGCCTACGAGCAGTACTTC
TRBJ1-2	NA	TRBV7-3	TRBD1	CASSRDRSRDGYTF	TGTGCCAGCAGCCGGGACAGGTCCCGGGATGGCTACACCTTC
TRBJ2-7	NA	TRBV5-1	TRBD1	CASSSGTGAYEQYF	TGCGCCAGCAGCTCCGGGACAGGGGCCTACGAGCAGTACTTC
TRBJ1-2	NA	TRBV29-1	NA	CSVEPAPTPNYGYTF	TGCAGCGTTGAACCTGCCCCGACACCCAACTATGGCTACACCTTC
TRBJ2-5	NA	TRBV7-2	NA	CASSQRQTQYF	TGTGCCAGCAGCCAGCGTCAAACCCAGTACTTC
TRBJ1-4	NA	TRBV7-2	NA	CASSSRRGANEKLFF	TGTGCCAGCAGCTCGCGACGGGGTGCTAATGAAAAACTGTTTTTT
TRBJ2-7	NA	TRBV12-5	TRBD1	CASGLVLGQGREQYF	TGTGCTAGTGGTTTGGTACTGGGACAGGGGCGCGAGCAGTACTTC
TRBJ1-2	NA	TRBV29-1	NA	CSARRKLGYGYTF	TGCAGCGCCAGGAGAAAGTTGGGCTATGGCTACACCTTC
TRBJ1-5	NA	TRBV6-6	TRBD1	CASSAQGAVRPQHF	TGTGCCAGCTCCGCCCAGGGGGCCGTTCGTCCCCAGCATTTT
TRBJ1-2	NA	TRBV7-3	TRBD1	CASSLKDRGPWGYTF	TGTGCCAGCAGCTTAAAGGACAGGGGGCCCTGGGGCTACACCTTC
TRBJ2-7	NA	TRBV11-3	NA	CASSSRQAYEQYF	TGTGCCAGCAGCTCGAGACAGGCCTACGAGCAGTACTTC
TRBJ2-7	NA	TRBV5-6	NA	CASSSTGQTYEQYF	TGTGCCAGCAGCTCAACCGGACAGACCTACGAGCAGTACTTC
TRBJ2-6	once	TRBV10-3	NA	CANRPSGANVLTF	TGTGCCAACAGGCCATCTGGGGCCAACGTCCTGACTTTC
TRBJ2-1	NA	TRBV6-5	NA	CASSSTLQGYEQFF	TGTGCCAGCAGTTCGACCCTACAGGGCTATGAGCAGTTCTTC
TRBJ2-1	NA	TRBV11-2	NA	CASSPRGDEQFF	TGTGCCAGCAGCCCACGAGGGGATGAGCAGTTCTTC
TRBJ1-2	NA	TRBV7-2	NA	CASSLDPGSGGYTF	TGTGCCAGCAGCTTAGATCCGGGTTCGGGTGGCTACACCTTC
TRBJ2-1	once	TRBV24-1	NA	CATSDLAARSYNEQFF	TGTGCCACCAGTGATTTAGCAGCCCGCTCCTACAATGAGCAGTTCTTC
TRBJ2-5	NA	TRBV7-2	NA	CASSIVMQETQYF	TGTGCCAGCAGCATCGTAATGCAAGAGACCCAGTACTTC
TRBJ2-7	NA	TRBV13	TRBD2	CASSLGGRDEQYF	TGTGCCAGCAGCTTGGGCGGGAGGGACGAGCAGTACTTC
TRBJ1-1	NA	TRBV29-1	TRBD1	CSVEGTGGANTEAFF	TGCAGCGTTGAAGGAACAGGGGGGGCGAACACTGAAGCTTTCTTT
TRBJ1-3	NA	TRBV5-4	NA	CASSLAGSFSGNTIYF	TGTGCCAGCAGCTTGGCTGGCAGCTTCTCTGGAAACACCATATATTTT
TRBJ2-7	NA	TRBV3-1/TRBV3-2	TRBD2	CASSQLAGGFSYEQYF	TGTGCCAGCAGCCAACTAGCGGGAGGCTTCTCCTACGAGCAGTACTTC
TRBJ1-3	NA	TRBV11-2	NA	CASNREGNTIYF	TGTGCCAGCAATCGGGAGGGAAACACCATATATTTT
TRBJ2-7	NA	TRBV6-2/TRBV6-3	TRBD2	CASSPGLAGIREYF	TGTGCCAGCAGTCCGGGACTAGCGGGAATTCGTGAGTACTTC
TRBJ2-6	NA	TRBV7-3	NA	CASSLRDSGANVLTF	TGTGCCAGCAGCTTGCGGGACTCTGGGGCCAACGTCCTGACTTTC
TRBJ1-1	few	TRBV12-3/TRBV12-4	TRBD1	CASSSPGQSEAFF	TGTGCCAGCAGTTCGCCGGGACAGAGTGAAGCTTTCTTT
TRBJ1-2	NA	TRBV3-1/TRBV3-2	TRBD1	CASSQEGDREGYTF	TGTGCCAGCAGCCAAGAAGGGGACAGGGAAGGCTACACCTTC
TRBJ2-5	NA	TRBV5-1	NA	CASSLRLLSGKETQYF	TGCGCCAGCAGCTTGAGGCTCTTATCCGGGAAAGAGACCCAGTACTTC
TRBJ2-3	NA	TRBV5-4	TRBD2	CASSLERAGDRDTQYF	TGTGCCAGCAGCTTGGAACGAGCGGGAGATCGGGATACGCAGTATTTT
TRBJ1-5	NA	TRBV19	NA	CASTPARGGNQPQHF	TGTGCCAGTACGCCTGCTAGGGGTGGCAATCAGCCCCAGCATTTT
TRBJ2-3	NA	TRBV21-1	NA	CASSKLPLAGGRDTQYF	TGTGCCAGCAGCAAACTTCCACTAGCGGGAGGGCGGGATACGCAGTATTTT
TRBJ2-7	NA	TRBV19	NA	CASSRDLYYEQYF	TGTGCCAGTAGCCGGGACTTATACTACGAGCAGTACTTC
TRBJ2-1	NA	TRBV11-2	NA	CASSLGTYNEQFF	TGTGCCAGCAGCTTAGGTACTTACAATGAGCAGTTCTTC
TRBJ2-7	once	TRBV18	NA	CASSPRTEAYEQYF	TGTGCCAGCTCACCACGGACGGAAGCCTACGAGCAGTACTTC
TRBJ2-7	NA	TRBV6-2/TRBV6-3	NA	CASSYGSWGEQYF	TGTGCCAGCAGTTATGGCAGTTGGGGGGAGCAGTACTTC
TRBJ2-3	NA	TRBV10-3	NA	CAISESRLWDLPSTDTQYF	TGTGCCATCAGTGAGTCGCGGTTGTGGGACTTACCCAGCACAGATACGCAGTATTTT
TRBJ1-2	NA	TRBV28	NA	CASSPPLGLYGYTF	TGTGCCAGCAGCCCCCCCCTCGGTCTCTATGGCTACACCTTC
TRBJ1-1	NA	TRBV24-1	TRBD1	CATSDPRTGDTEAFF	TGTGCCACCAGTGATCCTAGGACAGGGGACACTGAAGCTTTCTTT
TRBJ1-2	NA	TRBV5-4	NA	CASSFYTGALGYTF	TGTGCCAGCAGCTTTTATACCGGGGCCCTTGGCTACACCTTC
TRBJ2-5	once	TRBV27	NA	CASSWGVGETQYF	TGTGCCAGCAGCTGGGGGGTGGGAGAGACCCAGTACTTC
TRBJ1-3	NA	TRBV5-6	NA	CASSFSPGLRENTIYF	TGTGCCAGCAGCTTTTCTCCAGGGCTCCGGGAAAACACCATATATTTT
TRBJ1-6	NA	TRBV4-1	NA	CASSQGPITDSYNSPLHF	TGCGCCAGCAGCCAAGGGCCAATAACAGATTCCTATAATTCACCCCTCCACTTT
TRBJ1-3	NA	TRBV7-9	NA	CASPGPGNTIYF	TGTGCCAGCCCCGGACCTGGAAACACCATATATTTT
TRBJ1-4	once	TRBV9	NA	CASRLKPYATNEKLFF	TGTGCCAGCCGGTTAAAGCCCTACGCAACTAATGAAAAACTGTTTTTT
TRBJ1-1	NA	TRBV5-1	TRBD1	CASSRTDRGGAEAFF	TGCGCCAGCAGCCGAACAGACAGGGGTGGCGCTGAAGCTTTCTTT
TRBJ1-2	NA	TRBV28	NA	CASSQASYGYTF	TGTGCCAGCAGTCAAGCTAGCTATGGCTACACCTTC
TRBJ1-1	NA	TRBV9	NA	CASSVEWGLGTEAFF	TGTGCCAGCAGCGTAGAATGGGGCTTGGGCACTGAAGCTTTCTTT
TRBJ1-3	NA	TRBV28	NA	CASSLSGQLSGNTIYF	TGTGCCAGCAGTTTATCTGGGCAGCTATCTGGAAACACCATATATTTT
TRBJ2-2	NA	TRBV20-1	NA	CSASVPNTGELFF	TGCAGTGCTAGTGTCCCGAACACCGGGGAGCTGTTTTTT